This T cell receptor (beta chain) is from a study of monozygotic twins with cystic fibrosis. This CDR3 spans 14 amino acids. Germline CDR1 MNHEY, CDR2 SVGAGI. Trimming removed 3 bases from V and 2 bases from J; junction bases left unmatched: 3. Assay: immunoSEQ multiplex PCR; the TCRdb copy retains only in-frame clones and omits some. The sample lists 15,000 or so clones, 80% to 90% occurring once. Sample: blood. This clonotype originated in a boy aged 5 to 17 with cystic fibrosis. V is TRBV6-5 and J is TRBJ2-7; 8 bases fit TRBD2. CDR3 coding DNA: TGTGCCAGCAGTTATCAAGCGGGAGCCTACGAGCAGTACTTC. It encodes CASSYQAGAYEQYF.